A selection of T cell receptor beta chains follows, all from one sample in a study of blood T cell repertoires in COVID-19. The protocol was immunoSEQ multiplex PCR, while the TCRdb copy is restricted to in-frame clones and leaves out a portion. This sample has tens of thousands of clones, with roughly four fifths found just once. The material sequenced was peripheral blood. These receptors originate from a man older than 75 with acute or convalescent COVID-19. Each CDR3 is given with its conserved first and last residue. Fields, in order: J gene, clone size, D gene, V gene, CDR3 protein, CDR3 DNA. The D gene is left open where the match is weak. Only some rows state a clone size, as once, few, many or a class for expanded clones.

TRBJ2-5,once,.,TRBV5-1,CASRGGFQETQYF,TGCGCCAGCAGAGGGGGTTTCCAAGAGACCCAGTACTTC
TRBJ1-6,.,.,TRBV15,CATSRDGGGSPLHF,TGTGCCACCAGCAGAGATGGGGGGGGATCACCCCTCCACTTT
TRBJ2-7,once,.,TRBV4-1,CASSQAVSYEQYF,TGCGCCAGCAGCCAAGCGGTCTCCTACGAGCAGTACTTC
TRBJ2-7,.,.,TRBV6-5,CASSPADGGYEQYF,TGTGCCAGCAGTCCCGCCGACGGGGGCTACGAGCAGTACTTC
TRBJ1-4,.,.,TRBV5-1,CASSKAVGATNEKLFF,TGCGCCAGCAGCAAAGCCGTGGGCGCAACTAATGAAAAACTGTTTTTT
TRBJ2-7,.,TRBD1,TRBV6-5,CASSPQGARLYEQYF,TGTGCCAGCAGTCCCCAGGGGGCCCGGCTGTACGAGCAGTACTTC
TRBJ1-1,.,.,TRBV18,CASSREGNTEAFF,TGTGCCAGCTCAAGGGAGGGGAACACTGAAGCTTTCTTT
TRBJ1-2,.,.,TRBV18,CASSPPAFDRQSAYGYTF,TGTGCCAGCTCACCACCGGCATTCGACAGACAGTCAGCCTATGGCTACACCTTC
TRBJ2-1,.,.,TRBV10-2,CASSEPRGAGGNEQFF,TGCGCCAGCAGTGAGCCCCGGGGGGCGGGCGGGAATGAGCAGTTCTTC
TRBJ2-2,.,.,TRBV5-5,CASSLIGGNTGELFF,TGTGCCAGCAGCTTGATCGGGGGAAACACCGGGGAGCTGTTTTTT
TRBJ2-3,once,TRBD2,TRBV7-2,CASSFTSGSDTQYF,TGTGCCAGCAGCTTTACTAGCGGGTCGGATACGCAGTATTTT